These 18 T cell receptor beta chains were all obtained from the same sample, sequenced in a study of immune characterization of retroperitoneal liposarcoma. Each CDR3 protein is one row after TCRdb ran MiXCR on the PCR reads. The sample includes several thousand distinct CDR3 sequences, more than 35% of them seen just once. What was sequenced was tumor tissue. Receptors originate from a male donor with retroperitoneal liposarcoma.

This clonotype has a handful of counts. The V gene is TRBV6-1, the J gene TRBJ2-5; no reliable D call. The V end lost 6 bases, the J end lost 7 bases, and 15 bases lay between the germline ends. Germline lookup yields CDR1 MNHNS and CDR2 SASEGT. The CDR3 has 13 residues. The CDR3 loop is CASRRTAWGTQYF. The DNA of the CDR3 is TGTGCCAGCAGGAGGACGGCGTGGGGGACCCAGTACTTC.

Many counts were recorded for this clonotype. The chain is built from TRBV6-1 and TRBJ2-1, with 12 nucleotides matching TRBD2. Judging by the DNA end, TRBJ2-7 fits better; the J call may be wrong. This CDR3 is built from 16 residues. Germline CDR1 reads MNHNS; CDR2 reads SASEGT. The CDR3 reads CASSEGSSGRAGEQYF. Here the CDR3 DNA reads TGTGCCAGCAGTGAAGGGTCTAGCGGGAGGGCTGGCGAGCAGTACTTC.

This clonotype is medium-sized in the sample. V is TRBV7-2 and J is TRBJ2-1; 7 bases align to TRBD2. The V segment lost 2 bases and the J segment 5 bases; nucleotides outside the gene matches: 6. Germline CDR1 is SGHTA and CDR2 is FQGNSA. The CDR3 sequence is 15 residues long. DNA for the CDR3: TGTGCCAGCAGCTTATCTAGCGGAGACCACAATGAGCAGTTCTTC. Translated: CASSLSSGDHNEQFF.

The chain employs TRBV7-2 and TRBJ2-1; no firm D call. This CDR3 contains 11 residues. In germline, CDR1 is SGHTA, CDR2 FQGNSA. Trimming shortened V by 5 bases and J by 6 bases, and 5 bases separated the two germline ends. The CDR3 reads CASSRINEQFF. CDR3 in DNA: TGTGCCAGCAGCCGGATCAATGAGCAGTTCTTC.

The rearrangement joins TRBV11-3 to TRBJ2-4; maybe TRBD1 (6 bases). CDR1 and CDR2 (germline): SGHNT, YENEEA. CDR3 length equals 16 residues. Trimming took 0 bases from V and 13 from J, leaving 22 bases between them. CDR3 residues: CASSLDLGQSYNEQYF. In DNA form, the CDR3 reads TGTGCCAGCAGCTTAGATCTGGGACAAAGCTACAATGAGCAGTACTTC.

The rearrangement uses TRBV6-5 and TRBJ1-2, with D perhaps matching TRBD1 (6 bases). CDR1 and CDR2 (germline): MNHEY, SVGAGI. The CDR3 extends over 14 amino acids. V lost 4 bases and J lost 7, with 16 bases in between. The CDR3 here is CASSSQGGALGYTF. For the CDR3, the DNA is TGTGCCAGCAGTTCGCAAGGGGGGGCTCTTGGCTACACCTTC.

This clonotype has ten or more counts. V and J are TRBV11-3 and TRBJ2-1, with TRBD1 identical over 9 bases. The last part of the DNA fits TRBJ2-7 better; the J call may be wrong. The CDR3 is made up of 13 amino acids. CDR1 and CDR2 from the germline V gene are SGHNT and YENEEA. The CDR3 sequence is CASSQGQGGEQYF. The CDR3 DNA is TGTGCCAGCAGCCAGGGACAGGGAGGCGAGCAGTACTTC.

The sample holds a few counts of this clonotype. The chain uses TRBV6-1 and TRBJ2-5, with 12 bases identical to TRBD2. Trimming removed 11 bases from V and 7 bases from J; junction bases left unmatched: 14. The CDR3 spans 15 residues. Germline V gene lookup returns CDR1 MNHNS and CDR2 SASEGT. The CDR3 sequence is CAGAPGLAGDGTQYF. The CDR3, as DNA: TGTGCCGGAGCCCCGGGACTAGCGGGTGATGGGACCCAGTACTTC.

The CDR3: CASSPSNYNEQFF. For the CDR3, the DNA is TGTGCCAGCAGTCCTAGTAATTACAATGAGCAGTTCTTC. The V and J genes are TRBV27 and TRBJ2-1, with D unclear. V lost 5 bases, J lost 4 bases, and 9 bases lay in between. Germline values: CDR1 MNHEY, CDR2 SMNVEV (reference sequence). The CDR3 has 13 residues.

Comments on this clonotype: The CDR3 does not close with the conserved phenylalanine or tryptophan, likely indicating a read error. The DNA is left out, because the CDR3 cannot be placed on it with certainty; the CDR3 is given as TCRdb lists it. The J gene is TRBJ2-1, the V gene TRBV6-6; TRBD1, the table's D call, lacks a check against the DNA. Ends included, the CDR3 has 18 residues. Germline CDR1 and CDR2: MNHNY and SVGAGI (reference sequence). The chain's CDR3 is CASSPRTGFSSYEQYFGA.

The gene calls are TRBV6-8 and TRBJ2-1; 15 positions match TRBD2. The length of the CDR3 is 16 residues. J lost 9 bases, V lost 6 bases, and 9 bases had no gene match. In germline, CDR1 is MNHGY, CDR2 SAAAGT. CDR3 amino acids: CASSPRTSGRVGEQFF. CDR3 DNA sequence: TGTGCCAGCAGCCCGAGGACTAGCGGGAGGGTAGGTGAGCAGTTCTTC.

J is TRBJ2-5 and V is TRBV27; TRBD1 is a possible D gene (6 bases). The J call may not be correct, given that the DNA end is closer to TRBJ2-7. The CDR3 is 15 amino acids. The germline V gene encodes CDR1 MNHEY and CDR2 SMNVEV (reference sequence). The CDR3: CASSLYPTGSYEQYF. DNA for the CDR3: TGTGCCAGCAGTTTATACCCGACAGGATCCTACGAGCAGTACTTC.

This clonotype was counted only a few times. This chain uses TRBV7-2 with TRBJ2-1, with 9 bases aligning to TRBD2. The J call may be mistaken, given a closer DNA end match to TRBJ2-7. Germline V gene lookup returns CDR1 SGHTA and CDR2 FQGNSA. CDR3 length equals 14 residues. CDR3 DNA sequence: TGTGCCAGCAGCTTCCAAGCGGGAGGCTACGAGCAGTACTTC. It is translated as CASSFQAGGYEQYF.

This clonotype has just a few counts. The rearrangement links TRBV6-1 to TRBJ2-5; 12 bases match TRBD1. The DNA matches TRBJ2-7 better at its end, which makes the J call doubtful. The V gene's germline CDR1 is MNHNS and CDR2 SASEGT. The CDR3 runs to 15 residues. In DNA form, the CDR3 reads TGTGCCAGCAGCCTCACGGGACAGGGGGCCGACGAGCAGTACTTC. The encoded protein is CASSLTGQGADEQYF.

This chain uses TRBV11-2 with TRBJ2-3; D uncertain. V lost 5 bases, J lost 2 bases, and 11 bases lay in between. The CDR3 is made up of 14 amino acids. The germline V gene encodes CDR1 SGHAT and CDR2 FQNNGV. CDR3 nucleotides: TGTGCCAGCAGCCCCCGCACCTACACAGATACGCAGTATTTT. It is translated as CASSPRTYTDTQYF.

This clonotype is medium-sized within its sample. The rearrangement links TRBV11-3 to TRBJ2-1; D gene unclear. The tail of the sequence fits TRBJ2-7 better, so the J call may be wrong. The CDR3 sequence is 17 residues long. Germline CDR1 and CDR2: SGHNT and YENEEA. DNA of the CDR3: TGTGCCAGCAGCTTAGATCTTGTGGCCGACCCGCAGGACGAGCAGTACTTC. Its protein product is CASSLDLVADPQDEQYF.

V usage is TRBV12-3 or TRBV12-4 and J usage is TRBJ2-1, with TRBD2 matching 8 bases. This CDR3 has 16 residues. V dropped 7 bases and J dropped 3; count of bases not matched to a gene: 11. The chain's CDR3 is CASTPLSGKDYNEQFF. The CDR3 coding sequence is TGTGCCAGCACCCCGCTTAGCGGGAAGGACTACAATGAGCAGTTCTTC.

This clonotype was seen a handful of times. The chain has TRBV6-1 and TRBJ2-5, with D unclear. The germline V gene encodes CDR1 MNHNS and CDR2 SASEGT. Trimming cost V 5 bases and J 4 bases, with 5 bases left between them. This CDR3 has 11 amino acids. The CDR3 is CASSSPETQYF. The CDR3 DNA follows: TGTGCCAGCAGTTCCCCAGAGACCCAGTACTTC.